This TCR beta chain originates from a study of blood T cell repertoires in COVID-19. Only in-frame clones appear in the TCRdb table, and some are missing; sequencing was by immunoSEQ multiplex PCR. The data contain 200,000 to 300,000 clones, approximately 90% of them singletons. Germline assignment: CDR1 MNHEY and CDR2 SMNVEV (reference sequence). The CDR3 runs 19 residues. J was trimmed by 3 bases and V by 3 bases; bases with no gene match: 14. In terms of age and location, participants ranged from about 18 to 90 years and lived in under 30 US areas. In assigning cohorts, the study relied on participant-reported clinical history. Recovered status in Cohort 3 required two negative PCRs, clearance, or symptom resolution.

The source material was PBMCs or T cells enriched from blood (not recorded which). The V call is TRBV27, the J call TRBJ1-6; 7 bases agree with TRBD1. The receptor comes from a woman aged 30 to 39 who had recovered from COVID-19. CDR3 DNA: TGTGCCAGCAGTTTGTACCCTTACAGGGGCACCGACTATAATTCACCCCTCCACTTT. Translated: CASSLYPYRGTDYNSPLHF.